This T cell receptor beta chain is drawn from a study of blood T cell repertoires in COVID-19. The CDR3 totals 16 residues. CDR1 and CDR2 from the germline V gene are MNHNS and SASEGT. The junction had 7 bases not matched to a gene; V was cut back by 2 bases and J by 3 bases. Clones were read by immunoSEQ multiplex PCR, and TCRdb kept only the in-frame ones, dropping some. The table shows some 250,000 clones, with about 86% occurring only once. The sequenced material came from peripheral blood. This sequence originates from a man older than 75 with acute or convalescent COVID-19. The chain uses TRBV6-1 and TRBJ2-1; the match to TRBD2 covers 7 bases. The CDR3 bases are TGTGCCAGCAGTGAATTCGGGAGCGGGATCTACAATGAGCAGTTCTTC. Amino acid sequence: CASSEFGSGIYNEQFF.